These 27 T cell receptor beta chains came from one sample sequenced in a study of T cells in Graves' hyperthyroidism and ophthalmopathy. From RNA transcripts, TCR beta CDR3 regions were amplified. With the HTBI primer set, the TCR CDR3 went through a first round of RT-PCR. TCRdb fed the multiplex PCR reads into MiXCR, producing one record per CDR3 protein. This table holds some 360,000 distinct CDR3 sequences, around 18% found once. Sequences were obtained from blood. These receptors were obtained from a woman in her forties with Graves' ophthalmopathy.

The chain carries TRBV12-3 or TRBV12-4 and TRBJ1-2; no reliable D call. The V end was cut by 5 bases, the J end by 2 bases, with 9 bases between. This CDR3 spans 13 amino acids. The CDR3 bases are TGTGCCAGCAGTCCTGATGAAAACTATGGCTACACCTTC. This gives the protein CASSPDENYGYTF.

This clonotype has a count of ten or more. The chain links TRBV30 to TRBJ1-5; D may be TRBD1 (5 bases). This CDR3 is built from 15 residues. Germline CDR1 is GTSNPN and CDR2 is SVGIG (reference sequence). Trimming took off 2 bases at V and 4 bases at J, with 15 bases between the two ends. The CDR3 region has the DNA TGTGCCTGGAGTCCCCCAGGGTTAGGAAATCAGCCCCAGCATTTT. Translation: CAWSPPGLGNQPQHF.

This clonotype came up many times. The chain has TRBV24-1 and TRBJ1-2; D is unresolved. Germline V gives CDR1 KGHDR, CDR2 SFDVKD. CDR3 size: 12 residues. V was pared by 3 bases and J by 7 bases, with 8 bases between. The CDR3 reads CATSDAGRGYTF. The CDR3 DNA is TGTGCCACCAGTGATGCAGGACGTGGCTACACCTTC.

This clonotype was found a few times. This chain links TRBV6-5 with TRBJ2-5; 7 bases agree with TRBD2. The trim removed 2 bases at V and 1 base at J, leaving 4 bases unmatched. Germline V gives CDR1 MNHEY, CDR2 SVGAGI. The CDR3 covers 15 residues. The CDR3 reads CASSYLSSGQETQYF. CDR3 in DNA: TGTGCCAGCAGTTACCTATCTAGCGGCCAAGAGACCCAGTACTTC.

This clonotype was seen more than once but under ten times. The J gene is TRBJ1-1, the V gene TRBV12-3 or TRBV12-4; D remains ambiguous. The CDR3 length is 13 residues. Trimming left V 4 bases short and J 5 bases short, with 11 bases between. CDR3 DNA: TGTGCCAGCAGTTCGAGGTGGGAAACTGAAGCTTTCTTT. Translating gives CASSSRWETEAFF.

This clonotype was recorded at least ten times. V gene TRBV7-6 combines with J gene TRBJ1-5, with TRBD1 matching over 8 bases. Germline CDR1 reads SGHVS; CDR2 reads FNYEAQ. After removal of 5 bases from V and 7 bases from J, the junction contained 7 bases not matched to a gene. This CDR3 is 14 amino acids long. CDR3 sequence: CASSPDRGGQPQHF. The CDR3 DNA sequence: TGTGCCAGCAGCCCAGACAGGGGCGGCCAGCCCCAGCATTTT.

Many counts were recorded for this clonotype. The chain has TRBV6-5 and TRBJ2-5; the match to TRBD2 covers 8 bases. Germline V gives CDR1 MNHEY, CDR2 SVGAGI. J lost 5 bases, V lost 6 bases, and 8 bases had no gene match. CDR3 size: 14 residues. CDR3 DNA sequence: TGTGCCAGCAGCAGGACTAGCAGTTTGGAGACCCAGTACTTC. Residues: CASSRTSSLETQYF.

J is TRBJ2-5 and V is TRBV5-1, with TRBD1 as a possible D gene (6 bases). The CDR3 totals 17 residues. Germline CDR1 is SGHRS and CDR2 is YFSETQ. Trimming stripped 2 bases from V and 4 bases from J, with 21 bases between. The CDR3 DNA sequence: TGCGCCAGCAGCTTTTCGGGGCGACCCGAAGGGGGAGAGACCCAGTACTTC. Its translation is CASSFSGRPEGGETQYF.

This clonotype has ten or more counts. This chain joins TRBV19 and TRBJ1-5; 11 bases fit TRBD1. This CDR3 is 17 amino acids long. Germline loops: CDR1 LNHDA, CDR2 SQIVND (reference sequence). Losses at the gene ends were 7 bases for V and 6 bases for J; bases not matched to a gene: 14. CDR3 region: CASKLGGGTGGFQPQHF. CDR3 DNA: TGTGCCAGTAAACTTGGAGGTGGGACAGGGGGATTTCAGCCCCAGCATTTT.

In this sample, this clonotype turned up many times. The chain links TRBV2 to TRBJ2-5; D may be TRBD2 (5 bases). The V gene's germline CDR1 is SNHLY and CDR2 FYNNEI. This CDR3 contains 14 residues. Trimming stripped 6 bases from V and 5 bases from J, with 16 bases between. CDR3 amino acids: CASRVRRSGETQYF. The CDR3 nucleotides are TGTGCCAGCAGGGTGAGGAGGTCCGGCGAGACCCAGTACTTC.

There are a few counts of this clonotype. Compared with germline, one end of the junction differs, possibly owing to a read error. The rearrangement joins TRBV7-6 to TRBJ2-2; D possibly uses TRBD1 or TRBD2 (5 bases each). Per the germline V gene, CDR1 is SGHVS and CDR2 is FNYEAQ. CDR3 length equals 16 residues. The CDR3 sequence: CASSSQTRGDTGELLF. CDR3 in DNA: TGTGCCAGCAGCTCCCAAACTAGGGGCGACACCGGGGAGCTGCTTTTT.

This clonotype was detected many times. The chain carries TRBV30 and TRBJ2-7; the D is unclear. With 3 bases removed from V and 6 bases from J, the gap between germline ends came to 15 bases. This CDR3 has 13 amino acids. Germline V gene data show CDR1 as GTSNPN and CDR2 as SVGIG (reference sequence). CDR3 nucleotide sequence: TGTGCCTGGAGCGGATGGCCATCCCTCGAGCAGTACTTC. It encodes CAWSGWPSLEQYF.

This clonotype was observed a few times. V gene TRBV7-2 combines with J gene TRBJ1-6, with D unclear. V was cut by 6 bases and J by 7 bases, with 4 bases left in between. CDR1 is SGHTA and CDR2 is FQGNSA in the germline V gene. The CDR3 is 11 residues long. CDR3 in DNA: TGTGCCAGCAGTATCAATTCACCCCTCCACTTT. It is translated as CASSINSPLHF. The whole variable domain, remainder taken from reference TRBV7-2 and TRBJ1-6, is GAGVSQSPSNKVTEKGKDVELRCDPISGHTALYWYRQSLGQGLEFLIYFQGNSAPDKSGLPSDRFSAERTGGSVSTLTIQRTQQEDSAVYLCASSINSPLHFGNGTRLTVT.

Many counts were recorded for this clonotype. V usage is TRBV5-5 and J usage is TRBJ2-7; D might be TRBD1 (6 bases). V lost 6 bases, J lost 4 bases, and 26 bases lay in between. The V gene's germline CDR1 is SGHKS and CDR2 YYEKEE (reference sequence). The CDR3 extends over 17 amino acids. The DNA for the CDR3 is TGTGCCAGCACTTTGGGCTCTCCGGGACACAAAATTTACGAGCAGTACTTC. It codes for CASTLGSPGHKIYEQYF.

Of note for this clonotype: Lacking the conserved final phenylalanine or tryptophan, this CDR3 likely reflects a read error. The rearrangement links TRBV29-1 to TRBJ1-2; D unresolved. This CDR3 has 11 amino acids. V dropped 4 bases and J dropped 3 bases, with 6 bases sitting between them. The germline V gene has CDR1 SQVTM and CDR2 ANQGSEA. DNA of the CDR3: TGCAGCGTTGGGGGTTACTATGGCTACACCGTC. It translates to CSVGGYYGYTV.

The table lists this clonotype with a few counts. Being one base from a much bigger clone, this may be a read error. V usage is TRBV6-1 and J usage is TRBJ1-2; no firm D call. The CDR3 consists of 13 residues. From germline, CDR1 is MNHNS and CDR2 SASEGT. The CDR3 here is CASREVRVGGYTF. CDR3 sequence (DNA): TGTGCCAGCAGAGAAGTCCGGGTAGGGGGCTACACCTTC.

This sequence joins TRBV11-2 and TRBJ2-2, with 7 positions matching TRBD2. From germline, CDR1 is SGHAT and CDR2 FQNNGV. The trim removed 7 bases at V and 6 bases at J, leaving 14 bases unmatched. CDR3 length equals 16 residues. The CDR3 is CASIRSGGRVAGELFF. DNA for the CDR3: TGTGCCAGCATCCGGAGTGGCGGGAGAGTGGCCGGGGAGCTGTTTTTT.

This chain uses TRBV6-1 with TRBJ1-2; no reliable D call. The CDR3 totals 14 residues. Germline-derived CDR1 and CDR2 are MNHNS and SASEGT. Trimming shortened V by 6 bases and J by 8 bases, and 19 bases separated the two germline ends. The CDR3 sequence: CASSPSGDPYGYTF. The CDR3 bases are TGTGCCAGCAGCCCCAGCGGGGATCCCTACGGCTACACCTTC.

This clonotype has at least ten counts. The rearrangement links TRBV28 to TRBJ2-5, with 10 bases lining up with TRBD1. This CDR3 region has 15 residues. V dropped 6 bases and J dropped 4; count of bases not matched to a gene: 8. Per the germline V gene, CDR1 is MDHEN and CDR2 is SYDVKM. CDR3 bases: TGTGCCAGCAGCCGATGGACAGGGGGGGGAGAGACCCAGTACTTC. This sequence encodes CASSRWTGGGETQYF.

This clonotype was observed at least ten times. This chain connects TRBV6-1 to TRBJ2-7; 10 nucleotides align to TRBD2. Trimming removed 0 bases from V and 4 bases from J; junction bases left unmatched: 3. The germline CDR1 and CDR2 sequences are MNHNS and SASEGT. The CDR3 loop spans 15 amino acids. The DNA for the CDR3 is TGTGCCAGCAGTGAAGCGCCTAGCGGGAGTTACGAGCAGTACTTC. This encodes CASSEAPSGSYEQYF.

This clonotype came up many times. The chain combines TRBV27 with TRBJ2-5, with D perhaps matching TRBD2 (6 bases). This CDR3 is 16 amino acids long. Trimming pared 0 bases from V and 5 bases from J, leaving 16 bases between. Germline CDR1 is MNHEY and CDR2 is SMNVEV (reference sequence). CDR3 DNA sequence: TGTGCCAGCAGTTTATCGTTTAGCGGAGGCCTGGAGACCCAGTACTTC. This encodes CASSLSFSGGLETQYF.

This clonotype has at least ten counts. V usage is TRBV25-1 and J usage is TRBJ2-7, with 8 bases that match TRBD1. This CDR3 is built from 14 residues. Trimming cost V 5 bases and J 3 bases; bases outside gene matches: 6. Per germline, CDR1 MGHDK and CDR2 SYGVNS. The CDR3 loop is CASSRGQDLYEQYF. DNA of the CDR3: TGTGCCAGCAGTCGGGGACAGGACCTCTACGAGCAGTACTTC.

This clonotype was counted at least ten times. The chain uses TRBV6-1 and TRBJ2-7; D possibly corresponds to TRBD2 (5 bases). The V gene's germline CDR1 is MNHNS and CDR2 SASEGT. CDR3 size: 14 residues. V dropped 6 bases and J dropped 0 bases, with 12 bases sitting between them. The CDR3 region is CASRGWRSSYEQYF. Here the CDR3 DNA reads TGTGCCAGCAGGGGTTGGAGGAGCTCCTACGAGCAGTACTTC.

This clonotype was seen many times. The J gene is TRBJ2-5, the V gene TRBV11-1; 8 bases agree with TRBD2. Germline lookup yields CDR1 SGHAT and CDR2 FQDESV (reference sequence). The CDR3 runs 18 residues. Trimming cost V 2 bases and J 2 bases; bases outside gene matches: 13. The CDR3 nucleotides are TGTGCCAGCAGCTTATTCGGGGGGGCGGGAGCCACTCAAGAGACCCAGTACTTC. It translates to CASSLFGGAGATQETQYF.

This clonotype appeared many times. The chain uses TRBV19 and TRBJ2-2; D is unclear. Trimming took off 6 bases at V and 3 bases at J, with 11 bases between the two ends. Germline values: CDR1 LNHDA, CDR2 SQIVND (reference sequence). The CDR3 runs to 14 residues. The CDR3 DNA is TGTGCCAGTAGGGGCAGGTACGACACCGGGGAGCTGTTTTTT. This translates into CASRGRYDTGELFF.

The CDR3 coding sequence is TGCAGCGTTGAAGCGCAGGAGACCCAGTACTTC. Translated: CSVEAQETQYF. The chain is built from TRBV29-1 and TRBJ2-5; no firm D call. In germline, CDR1 is SQVTM, CDR2 ANQGSEA. V lost 1 base to trimming and J lost 5 bases, with 5 bases between them. This CDR3 contains 11 residues.

This clonotype was recorded many times. V is TRBV24-1 and J is TRBJ2-2; 11 bases fit TRBD2. This CDR3 region has 17 residues. J lost 4 bases, V lost 12 bases, and 15 bases had no gene match. The germline V gene has CDR1 KGHDR and CDR2 SFDVKD. The CDR3 region is CASSGTSGKGPTGELFF. CDR3 sequence (DNA): TGTGCCTCCTCGGGGACTAGCGGTAAAGGACCCACCGGGGAGCTGTTTTTT.